The TCR beta chain described here comes from a study of blood T cell repertoires in COVID-19. Study-level information: From the United States, Italy and Spain came samples of acute and convalescent COVID-19. From T cells, B-cell-depleted T cells, or PBMCs came the material, which was cDNA or gDNA.

The length of the CDR3 is 10 residues. V was pared by 5 bases and J by 14 bases, with 13 bases between. Germline CDR1 and CDR2: DFQATT and SNEGSKA (reference sequence). In the authors' workflow: Nucleated cell counts were estimated from reference gene primer amplification. Libraries were prepared by immunoSEQ multiplex PCR; TCRdb keeps only in-frame clonotypes and omits some of them. The V and J calls and clone size are taken from that table; D and trimming were inferred from the DNA. The table has roughly 110,000 clones, approximately 84% seen once; the top ten hold approximately 4.4%. Specimen: peripheral blood. The chain joins TRBV20-1 to TRBJ1-5; tentatively, D is TRBD1 (6 bases). The sequence derives from a human donor in a cohort sampled during active COVID-19. The CDR3 sequence is CSAYWDMEHF. CDR3 DNA sequence: TGCAGTGCTTACTGGGACATGGAGCATTTT.